This T cell receptor (beta chain) originates from a study of T cells expressing NK-cell markers. At the level of the study: With respect to HCMV, seven of the eight sequenced donors were seropositive, and one was seronegative.

Germline V gene sequence: CDR1 MGHDK, CDR2 SYGVNS. CDR3 length equals 14 residues. TCRdb reprocessed the 5' RACE reads and keeps a single row for each CDR3 protein, giving no DNA. The listing records 440,000 or so distinct CDR3 sequences. The receptor was derived from a woman aged 18 to 75 in good health. Sequencing input: blood T cells: a sorted CD56 or NKG2C T cell subset, CD4+ or CD8+ T cells, or bulk PBMC T cells (not recorded which). V usage is TRBV25-1 and J usage is TRBJ1-6; TCRdb's assignment of TRBD1 cannot be checked, as there is no DNA. The CDR3 loop reads CASSVNRDTGIVHF.